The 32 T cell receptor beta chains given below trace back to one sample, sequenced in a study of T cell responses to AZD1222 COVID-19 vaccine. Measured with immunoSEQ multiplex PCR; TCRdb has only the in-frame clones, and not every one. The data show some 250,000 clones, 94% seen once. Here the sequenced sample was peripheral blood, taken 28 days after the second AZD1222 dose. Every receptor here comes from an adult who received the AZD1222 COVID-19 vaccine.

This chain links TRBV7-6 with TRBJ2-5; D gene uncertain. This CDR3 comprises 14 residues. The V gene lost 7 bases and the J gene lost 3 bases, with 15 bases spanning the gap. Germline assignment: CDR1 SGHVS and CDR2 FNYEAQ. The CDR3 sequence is CASTPGLGKETQYF. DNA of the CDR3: TGTGCCAGCACCCCCGGCCTAGGAAAAGAGACCCAGTACTTC.

DNA of the CDR3: TGTGCCAGCAGCTTGGGGGGCAGAGTCACCGGGGAGCTGTTTTTT. This encodes CASSLGGRVTGELFF. The rearrangement links TRBV5-6 to TRBJ2-2; D is perhaps TRBD1 (5 bases). Germline CDR1 reads SGHDT; CDR2 reads YYEEEE. The CDR3 is 15 residues long. V was pared by 0 bases and J by 4 bases, with 10 bases between.

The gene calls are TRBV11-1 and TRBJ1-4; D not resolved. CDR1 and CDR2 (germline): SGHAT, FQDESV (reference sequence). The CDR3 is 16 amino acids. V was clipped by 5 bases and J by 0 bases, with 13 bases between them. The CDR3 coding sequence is TGTGCCAGCAGCCCGTTGACTTATCCAACTAATGAAAAACTGTTTTTT. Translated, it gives CASSPLTYPTNEKLFF.

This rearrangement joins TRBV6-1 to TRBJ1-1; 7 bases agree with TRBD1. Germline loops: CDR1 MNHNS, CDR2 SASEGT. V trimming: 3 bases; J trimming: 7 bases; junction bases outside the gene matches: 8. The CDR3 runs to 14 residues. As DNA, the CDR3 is TGTGCCAGCAGTGACCCACGACAGGGCCATGAAGCTTTCTTT. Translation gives CASSDPRQGHEAFF.

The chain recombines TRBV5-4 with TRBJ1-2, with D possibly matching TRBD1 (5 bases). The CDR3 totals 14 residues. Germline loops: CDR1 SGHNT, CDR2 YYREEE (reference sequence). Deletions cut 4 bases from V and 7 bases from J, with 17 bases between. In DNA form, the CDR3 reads TGTGCCAGCAGCCCCCGTGGGGGGGATGGTGGCTACACCTTC. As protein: CASSPRGGDGGYTF. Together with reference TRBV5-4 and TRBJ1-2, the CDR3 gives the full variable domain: ETGVTQSPTHLIKTRGQQVTLRCSSQSGHNTVSWYQQALGQGPQFIFQYYREEENGRGNFPPRFSGLQFPNYSSELNVNALELDDSALYLCASSPRGGDGGYTFGSGTRLTVV.

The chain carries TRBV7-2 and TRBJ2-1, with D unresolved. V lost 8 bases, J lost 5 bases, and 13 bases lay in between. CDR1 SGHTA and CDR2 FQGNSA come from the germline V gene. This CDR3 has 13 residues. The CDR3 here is CASRGPTHNEQFF. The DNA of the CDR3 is TGTGCCAGCCGCGGCCCCACTCACAATGAGCAGTTCTTC.

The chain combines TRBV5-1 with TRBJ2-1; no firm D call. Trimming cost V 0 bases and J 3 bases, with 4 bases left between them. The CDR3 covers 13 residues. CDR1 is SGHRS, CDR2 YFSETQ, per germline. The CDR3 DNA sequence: TGCGCCAGCAGCTTGGAACGCTACAATGAGCAGTTCTTC. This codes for CASSLERYNEQFF.

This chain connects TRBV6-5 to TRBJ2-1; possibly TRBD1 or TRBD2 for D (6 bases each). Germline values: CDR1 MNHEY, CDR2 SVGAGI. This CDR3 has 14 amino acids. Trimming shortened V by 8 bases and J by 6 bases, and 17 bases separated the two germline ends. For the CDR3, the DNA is TGTGCCAGCCGAGATCGGACAGCGGGCAATGAGCAGTTCTTC. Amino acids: CASRDRTAGNEQFF.

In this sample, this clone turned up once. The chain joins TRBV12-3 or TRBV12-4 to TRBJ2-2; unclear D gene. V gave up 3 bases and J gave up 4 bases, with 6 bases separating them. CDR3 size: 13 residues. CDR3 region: CASSFVSTGELFF. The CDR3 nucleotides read TGTGCCAGCAGTTTCGTGAGCACCGGGGAGCTGTTTTTT.

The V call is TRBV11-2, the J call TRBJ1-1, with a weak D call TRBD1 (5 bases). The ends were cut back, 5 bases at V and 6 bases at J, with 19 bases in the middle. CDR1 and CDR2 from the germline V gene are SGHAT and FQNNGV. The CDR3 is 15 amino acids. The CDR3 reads CASSPRGTGIPEAFF. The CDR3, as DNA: TGTGCCAGCAGCCCCCGGGGGACGGGCATCCCTGAAGCTTTCTTT.

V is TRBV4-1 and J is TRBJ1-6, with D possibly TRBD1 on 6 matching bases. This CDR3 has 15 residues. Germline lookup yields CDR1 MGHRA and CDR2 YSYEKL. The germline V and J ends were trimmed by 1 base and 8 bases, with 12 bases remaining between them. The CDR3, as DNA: TGCGCCAGCAGCCAAGTCTACAGGGTTCATTCACCCCTCCACTTT. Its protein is CASSQVYRVHSPLHF.

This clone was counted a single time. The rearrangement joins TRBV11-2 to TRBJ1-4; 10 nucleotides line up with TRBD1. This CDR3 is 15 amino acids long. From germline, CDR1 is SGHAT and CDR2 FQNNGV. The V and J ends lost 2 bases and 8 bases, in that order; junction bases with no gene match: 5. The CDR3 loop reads CASSLRQGAIEKLFF. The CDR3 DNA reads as TGTGCCAGCAGCTTAAGACAGGGGGCCATCGAAAAACTGTTTTTT.

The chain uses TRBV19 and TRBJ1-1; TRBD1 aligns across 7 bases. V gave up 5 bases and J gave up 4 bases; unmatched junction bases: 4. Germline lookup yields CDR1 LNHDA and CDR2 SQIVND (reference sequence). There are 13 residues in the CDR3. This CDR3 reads CASSLTGSTEAFF. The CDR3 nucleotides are TGTGCCAGTAGTTTGACAGGGTCCACTGAAGCTTTCTTT.

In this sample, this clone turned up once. CDR3 bases: TGCAGCGTATTAGAAGGCTACACCTTC. Its protein product is CSVLEGYTF. This chain connects TRBV29-1 to TRBJ1-2; D ambiguous. Germline V lookup: CDR1 SQVTM, CDR2 ANQGSEA. The CDR3 runs 9 residues. V shed 6 bases and J shed 8 bases, with 7 bases lying between them.

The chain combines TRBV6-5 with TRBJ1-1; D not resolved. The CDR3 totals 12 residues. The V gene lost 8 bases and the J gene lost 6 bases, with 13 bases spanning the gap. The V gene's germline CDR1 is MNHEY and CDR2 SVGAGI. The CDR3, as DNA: TGTGCCAGCGGGTCCAGTGTGTCTGAAGCTTTCTTT. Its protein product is CASGSSVSEAFF.

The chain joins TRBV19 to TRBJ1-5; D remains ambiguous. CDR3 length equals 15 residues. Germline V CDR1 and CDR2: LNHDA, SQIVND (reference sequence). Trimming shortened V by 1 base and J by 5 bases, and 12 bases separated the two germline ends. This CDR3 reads CASSIGVRYHQPQHF. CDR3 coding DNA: TGTGCCAGTAGTATAGGGGTGAGGTACCATCAGCCCCAGCATTTT.

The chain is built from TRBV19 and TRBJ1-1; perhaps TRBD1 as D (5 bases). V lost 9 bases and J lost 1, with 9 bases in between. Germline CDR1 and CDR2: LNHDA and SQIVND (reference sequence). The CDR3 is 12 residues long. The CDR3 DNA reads TGTGCCAGGGGAGGGGAGAACACTGAAGCTTTCTTT. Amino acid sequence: CARGGENTEAFF.

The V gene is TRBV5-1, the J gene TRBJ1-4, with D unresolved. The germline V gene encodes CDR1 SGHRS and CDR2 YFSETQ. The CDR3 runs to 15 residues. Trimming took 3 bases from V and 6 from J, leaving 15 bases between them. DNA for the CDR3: TGCGCCAGCAGCTCCGAATCCGGAGGTTATGAAAAACTGTTTTTT. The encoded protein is CASSSESGGYEKLFF.

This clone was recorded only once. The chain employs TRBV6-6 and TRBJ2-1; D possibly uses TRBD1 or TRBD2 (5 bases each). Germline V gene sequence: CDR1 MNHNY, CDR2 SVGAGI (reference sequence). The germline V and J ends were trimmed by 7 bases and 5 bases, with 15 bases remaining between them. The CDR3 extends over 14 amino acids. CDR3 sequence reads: CASIQRDGDNEQFF. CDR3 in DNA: TGTGCCAGCATCCAACGGGACGGCGACAATGAGCAGTTCTTC.

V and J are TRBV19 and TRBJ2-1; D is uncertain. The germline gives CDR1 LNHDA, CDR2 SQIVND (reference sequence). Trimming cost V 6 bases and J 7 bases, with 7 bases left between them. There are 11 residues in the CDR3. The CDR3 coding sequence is TGTGCCAGTAGGAGATGGAATGAGCAGTTCTTC. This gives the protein CASRRWNEQFF.

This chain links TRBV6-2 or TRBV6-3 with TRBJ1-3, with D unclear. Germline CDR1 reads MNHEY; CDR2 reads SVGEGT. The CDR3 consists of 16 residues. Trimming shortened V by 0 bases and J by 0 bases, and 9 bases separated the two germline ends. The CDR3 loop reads CASSYSSADSGNTIYF. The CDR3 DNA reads TGTGCCAGCAGTTACTCGAGTGCAGACTCTGGAAACACCATATATTTT.

The CDR3 DNA is TGTGCCAGCGGATTACAGGGAGATCAGCCCCAGCATTTT. Translation: CASGLQGDQPQHF. This rearrangement joins TRBV12-3 or TRBV12-4 to TRBJ1-5, with D tentatively TRBD1 (6 bases). The CDR3 consists of 13 residues. Trimming took 8 bases from V and 5 from J, leaving 13 bases between them.

CDR3 sequence: CSVRRQGANEQYF. The CDR3 coding sequence is TGCAGCGTCAGACGACAGGGGGCAAACGAGCAGTACTTC. This chain connects TRBV29-1 to TRBJ2-7; TRBD1 aligns across 10 bases. The CDR3 is 13 amino acids. Trimming removed 6 bases from V and 5 bases from J; junction bases left unmatched: 7. From germline, CDR1 is SQVTM and CDR2 ANQGSEA.

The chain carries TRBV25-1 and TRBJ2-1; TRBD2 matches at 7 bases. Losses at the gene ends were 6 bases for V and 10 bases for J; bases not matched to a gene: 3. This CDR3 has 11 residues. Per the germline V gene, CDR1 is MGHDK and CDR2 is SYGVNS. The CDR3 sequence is CASRWEGEQFF. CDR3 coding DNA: TGTGCCAGCAGGTGGGAGGGGGAGCAGTTCTTC. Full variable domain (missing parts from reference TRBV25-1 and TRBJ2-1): EADIYQTPRYLVIGTGKKITLECSQTMGHDKMYWYQQDPGMELHLIHYSYGVNSTEKGDLSSESTVSRIRTEHFPLTLESARPSHTSQYLCASRWEGEQFFGPGTRLTVL.

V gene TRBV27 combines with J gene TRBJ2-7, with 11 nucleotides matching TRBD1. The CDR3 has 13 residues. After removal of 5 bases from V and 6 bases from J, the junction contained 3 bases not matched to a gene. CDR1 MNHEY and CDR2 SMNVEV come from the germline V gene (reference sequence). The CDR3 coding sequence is TGTGCCAGCAGTAGGACAGGGGGCGTCGAGCAGTACTTC. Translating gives CASSRTGGVEQYF.

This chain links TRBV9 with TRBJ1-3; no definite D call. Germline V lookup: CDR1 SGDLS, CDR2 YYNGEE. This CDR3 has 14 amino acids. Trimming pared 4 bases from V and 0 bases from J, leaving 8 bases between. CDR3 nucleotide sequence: TGTGCCAGCAGCCGAGGGAGCTCTGGAAACACCATATATTTT. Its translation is CASSRGSSGNTIYF.

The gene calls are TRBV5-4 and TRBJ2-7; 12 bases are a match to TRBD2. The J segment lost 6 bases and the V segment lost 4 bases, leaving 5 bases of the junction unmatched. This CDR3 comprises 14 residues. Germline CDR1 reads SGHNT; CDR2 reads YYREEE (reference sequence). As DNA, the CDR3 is TGTGCCAGCAGCAAGACTAGCGGGAGTGGCGAGCAGTACTTC. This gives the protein CASSKTSGSGEQYF.

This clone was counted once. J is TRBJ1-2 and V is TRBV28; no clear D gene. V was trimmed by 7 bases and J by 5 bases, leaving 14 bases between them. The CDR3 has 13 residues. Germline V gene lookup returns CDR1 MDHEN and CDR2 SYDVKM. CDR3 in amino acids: CASKPGGGYGYTF. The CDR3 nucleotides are TGTGCCAGCAAACCGGGCGGAGGATATGGCTACACCTTC.

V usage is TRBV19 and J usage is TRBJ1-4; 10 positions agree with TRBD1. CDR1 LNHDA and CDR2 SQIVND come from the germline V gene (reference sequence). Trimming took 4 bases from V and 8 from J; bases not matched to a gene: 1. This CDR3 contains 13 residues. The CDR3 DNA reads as TGTGCCAGTAGTAGGACAGGGGGAGAAAAACTGTTTTTT. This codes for CASSRTGGEKLFF. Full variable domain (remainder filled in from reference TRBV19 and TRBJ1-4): DGGITQSPKYLFRKEGQNVTLSCEQNLNHDAMYWYRQDPGQGLRLIYYSQIVNDFQKGDIAEGYSVSREKKESFPLTVTSAQKNPTAFYLCASSRTGGEKLFFGSGTQLSVL.

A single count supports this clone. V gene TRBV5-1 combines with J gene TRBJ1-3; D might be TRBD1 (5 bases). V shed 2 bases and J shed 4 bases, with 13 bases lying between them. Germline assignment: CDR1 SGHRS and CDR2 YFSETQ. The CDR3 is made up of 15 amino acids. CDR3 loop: CASSLETGRGNTIYF. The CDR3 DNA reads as TGCGCCAGCAGCTTAGAAACAGGCCGGGGAAACACCATATATTTT.

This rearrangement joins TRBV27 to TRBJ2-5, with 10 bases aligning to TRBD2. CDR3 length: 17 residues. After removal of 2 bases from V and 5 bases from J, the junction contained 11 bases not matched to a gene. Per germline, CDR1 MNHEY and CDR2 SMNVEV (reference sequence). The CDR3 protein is CASSLRGVSGRWETQYF. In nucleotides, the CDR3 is TGTGCCAGCAGTTTAAGGGGTGTTAGCGGGAGGTGGGAGACCCAGTACTTC.

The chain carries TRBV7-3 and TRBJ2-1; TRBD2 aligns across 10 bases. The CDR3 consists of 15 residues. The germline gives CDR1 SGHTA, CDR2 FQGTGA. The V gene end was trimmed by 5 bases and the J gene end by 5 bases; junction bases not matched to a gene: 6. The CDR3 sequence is CASSPRTSGDNEQFF. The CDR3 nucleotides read TGTGCCAGCAGCCCGCGGACTAGCGGAGACAATGAGCAGTTCTTC.